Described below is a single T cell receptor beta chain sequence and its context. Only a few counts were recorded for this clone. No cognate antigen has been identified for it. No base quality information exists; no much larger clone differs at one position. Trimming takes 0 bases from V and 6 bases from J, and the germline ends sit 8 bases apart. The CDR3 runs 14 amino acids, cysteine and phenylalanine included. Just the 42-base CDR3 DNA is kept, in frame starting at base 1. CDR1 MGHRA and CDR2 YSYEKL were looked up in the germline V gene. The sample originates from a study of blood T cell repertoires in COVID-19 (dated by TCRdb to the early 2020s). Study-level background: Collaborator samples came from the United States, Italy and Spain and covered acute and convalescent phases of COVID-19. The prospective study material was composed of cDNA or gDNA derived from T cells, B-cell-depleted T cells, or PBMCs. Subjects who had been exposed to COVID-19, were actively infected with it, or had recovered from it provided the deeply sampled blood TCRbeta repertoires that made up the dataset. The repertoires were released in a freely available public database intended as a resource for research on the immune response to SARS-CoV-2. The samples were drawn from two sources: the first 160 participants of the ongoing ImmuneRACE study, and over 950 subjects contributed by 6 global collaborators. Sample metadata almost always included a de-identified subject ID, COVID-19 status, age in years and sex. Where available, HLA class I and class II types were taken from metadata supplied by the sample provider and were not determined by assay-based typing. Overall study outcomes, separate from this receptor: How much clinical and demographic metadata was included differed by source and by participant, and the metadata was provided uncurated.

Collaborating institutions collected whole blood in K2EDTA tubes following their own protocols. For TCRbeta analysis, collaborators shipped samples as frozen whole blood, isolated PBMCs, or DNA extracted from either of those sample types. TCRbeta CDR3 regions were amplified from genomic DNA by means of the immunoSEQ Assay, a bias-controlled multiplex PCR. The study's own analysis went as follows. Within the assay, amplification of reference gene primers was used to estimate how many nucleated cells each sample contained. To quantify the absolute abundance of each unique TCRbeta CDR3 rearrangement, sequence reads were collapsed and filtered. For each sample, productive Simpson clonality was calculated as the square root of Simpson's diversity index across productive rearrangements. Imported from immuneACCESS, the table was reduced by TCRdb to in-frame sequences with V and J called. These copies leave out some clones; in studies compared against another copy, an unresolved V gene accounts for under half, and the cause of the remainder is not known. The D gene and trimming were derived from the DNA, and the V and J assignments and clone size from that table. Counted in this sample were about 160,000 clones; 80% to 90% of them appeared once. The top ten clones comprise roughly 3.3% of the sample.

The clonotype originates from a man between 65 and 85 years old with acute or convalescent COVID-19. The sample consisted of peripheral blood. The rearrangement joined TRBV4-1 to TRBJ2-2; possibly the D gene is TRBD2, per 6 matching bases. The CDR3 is CASSQDSGAGELFF. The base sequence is TGCGCCAGCAGCCAAGATTCGGGGGCCGGGGAGCTGTTTTTT.